The source of this TCR beta chain is a study of regulatory T cells in long-lasting Graves disease. Study background: Positivity for TSH receptor antibodies plus over 5 years of antithyroid drugs meant persistent Graves' disease.

The time point here: persistent/refractory GD, antithyroid drugs over 5 years with positive TRAb. Making the TCR library involved RNA that had been extracted from PBMCs. Graves' disease diagnosis relied on American Thyroid Association guidelines. Patients were from an endocrinology department in Xi'an, China. To make TCR beta libraries, researchers used iRepertoire HTBI primers and Arm-PCR of CDR3 regions. In the original workflow: Overall, samples carried approximately 60 TRBV and 13 to 15 TRBJ segments. TCRdb ran MiXCR on the multiplex PCR reads and lists one entry per CDR3 protein. In this record, the V and J calls reflect TCRdb's handling and not the investigators' own analysis. The sample yields fewer than 400,000 distinct CDR3 sequences, under 25% seen once. This clonotype was seen repeatedly, ten times or more. Germline CDR1 reads MDHEN; CDR2 reads SYDVKM. Trimming shortened V by 3 bases and J by 7 bases, and 9 bases separated the two germline ends. The CDR3 is 13 amino acids.

J is TRBJ2-2 and V is TRBV28; TRBD2 might be the D (6 bases). The origin of this receptor is a female donor with Graves disease. The specimen was peripheral blood mononuclear cells (PBMCs), collected when the disease was refractory, from a patient treated with antithyroid drugs. CDR3 coding DNA: TGTGCCAGCAGTTTTGGGGGGAACGGGGAGCTGTTTTTT. Translation gives CASSFGGNGELFF. The whole variable domain, filled in from reference TRBV28 and TRBJ2-2, reads DVKVTQSSRYLVKRTGEKVFLECVQDMDHENMFWYRQDPGLGLRLIYFSYDVKMKEKGDIPEGYSVSREKKERFSLILESASTNQTSMYLCASSFGGNGELFFGEGSRLTVL.